This T cell receptor (beta chain) stems from a study of regulatory T cells in long-lasting Graves disease. This clonotype occurred many times. iRepertoire HTBI primers and Arm-PCR of CDR3 regions built TCR beta libraries. TCRdb redid the calling of the multiplex PCR reads with MiXCR, one entry per CDR3 protein. The top ten clones hold about a fifth of a sample with about 370,000 distinct CDR3 sequences, around 15% of them seen once. Indicated time point: newly diagnosed GD, antithyroid drugs for less than 3 months. From RNA extracted from PBMCs, the TCR library was made. The CDR3 has 15 amino acids. The germline V gene has CDR1 SGHVS and CDR2 FNYEAQ. V lost 5 bases to trimming and J lost 2 bases; unmatched junction nucleotides: 7.

The gene calls are TRBV7-6 and TRBJ2-5; the match to TRBD2 covers 8 bases. The sample consisted of peripheral blood mononuclear cells (PBMCs), taken at new diagnosis, from a patient treated with antithyroid drugs. The clonotype comes from a female donor with Graves disease. CDR3 coding DNA: TGTGCCAGCAGCCCGGGGGGGGGTTGGCAAGAGACCCAGTACTTC. Translating gives CASSPGGGWQETQYF.